A single sample is the source of the 7 T cell receptor beta chains below, sequenced in a study of cytomegalovirus exposure and HLA in healthy donors. Sequenced by immunoSEQ multiplex PCR; TCRdb stores in-frame clones only, minus some. The profile shows fewer than 150,000 clones, more than 70% of them singletons. Sequencing was done on a sample of PBMCs. These TCRs come from a man younger than 35 in good health and CMV-seronegative.

J is TRBJ2-1 and V is TRBV27; 11 bases are shared with TRBD2. CDR1 is MNHEY and CDR2 is SMNVEV in the germline V gene (reference sequence). The CDR3 sequence is 17 residues long. V gave up 2 bases and J gave up 9 bases; unmatched junction bases: 12. CDR3 DNA sequence: TGTGCCAGCAGTTTAGCCCTAGTTAGCGGGGGGGTGGGTGAGCAGTTCTTC. Amino acids: CASSLALVSGGVGEQFF.

V gene TRBV27 combines with J gene TRBJ2-7; D gene uncertain. There are 15 residues in the CDR3. Germline CDR1 MNHEY, CDR2 SMNVEV (reference sequence). Trimming left V 0 bases short and J 3 bases short, with 12 bases between. In nucleotides, the CDR3 is TGTGCCAGCAGTTTATCCCTGCCCCCCGGCTACGAGCAGTACTTC. It encodes CASSLSLPPGYEQYF.

The V call is TRBV6-5, the J call TRBJ1-4; D is possibly TRBD1 (5 bases). CDR1 MNHEY and CDR2 SVGAGI come from the germline V gene. Trimming took 6 bases from V and 8 from J, leaving 16 bases between them. The CDR3 is 14 amino acids. The CDR3: CASSRMTVGEKLFF. CDR3 bases: TGTGCCAGCAGCAGAATGACAGTCGGGGAAAAACTGTTTTTT.

The chain uses TRBV9 and TRBJ2-7; TRBD1 agrees at 8 bases. Germline CDR1 reads SGDLS; CDR2 reads YYNGEE. The V segment lost 0 bases and the J segment 6 bases; nucleotides outside the gene matches: 11. The CDR3 covers 16 residues. The CDR3 bases are TGTGCCAGCAGCGTAGCTAGTTTCGGGACAGGCTCCGAGCAGTACTTC. This codes for CASSVASFGTGSEQYF.

This clone has only a few counts. The chain links TRBV27 to TRBJ2-6, with D possibly matching TRBD1 (5 bases). V was trimmed by 6 bases and J by 2 bases, leaving 11 bases between them. The CDR3 extends over 15 amino acids. Germline V lookup: CDR1 MNHEY, CDR2 SMNVEV (reference sequence). The CDR3 nucleotides are TGTGCCAGCAGCTCACCAGGGACTGGGGCCAACGTCCTGACTTTC. Residues: CASSSPGTGANVLTF.

The rearrangement joins TRBV5-5 to TRBJ2-7, with D perhaps matching TRBD1 (6 bases). Germline CDR1 SGHKS, CDR2 YYEKEE (reference sequence). The V end was cut by 4 bases, the J end by 0 bases, with 11 bases between. The CDR3 has 14 residues. The CDR3 nucleotides are TGTGCCAGCAGCCTACAGACAGGCTCCTACGAGCAGTACTTC. It is translated as CASSLQTGSYEQYF.

This chain joins TRBV2 and TRBJ1-1; D remains ambiguous. Germline lookup yields CDR1 SNHLY and CDR2 FYNNEI. The V gene lost 5 bases and the J gene lost 1 base, with 17 bases spanning the gap. The CDR3 has 16 amino acids. Here the CDR3 DNA reads TGTGCCAGCAGTACAAACCCTGGGCAGGCGAACACTGAAGCTTTCTTT. It is translated as CASSTNPGQANTEAFF.